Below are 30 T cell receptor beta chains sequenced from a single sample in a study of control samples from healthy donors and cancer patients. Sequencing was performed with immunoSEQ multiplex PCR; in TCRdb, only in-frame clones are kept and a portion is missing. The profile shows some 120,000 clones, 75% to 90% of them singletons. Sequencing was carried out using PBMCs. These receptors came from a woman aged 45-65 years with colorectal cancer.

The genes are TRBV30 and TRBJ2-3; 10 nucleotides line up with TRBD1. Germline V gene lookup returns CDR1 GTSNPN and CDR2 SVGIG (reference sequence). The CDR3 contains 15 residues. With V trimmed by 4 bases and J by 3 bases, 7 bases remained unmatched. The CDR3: CAWNSGTGETDTQYF. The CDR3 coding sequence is TGTGCCTGGAACTCCGGGACAGGGGAAACAGATACGCAGTATTTT. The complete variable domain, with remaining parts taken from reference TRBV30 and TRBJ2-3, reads SQTIHQWPATLVQPVGSPLSLECTVEGTSNPNLYWYRQAAGRGLQLLFYSVGIGQISSEVPQNLSASRPQDRQFILSSKKLLLSDSGFYLCAWNSGTGETDTQYFGPGTRLTVL.

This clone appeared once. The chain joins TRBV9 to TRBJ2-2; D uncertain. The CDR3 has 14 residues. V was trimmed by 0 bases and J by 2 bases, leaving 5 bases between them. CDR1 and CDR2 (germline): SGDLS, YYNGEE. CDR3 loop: CASSVAFNTGELFF. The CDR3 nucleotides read TGTGCCAGCAGCGTAGCTTTTAACACCGGGGAGCTGTTTTTT.

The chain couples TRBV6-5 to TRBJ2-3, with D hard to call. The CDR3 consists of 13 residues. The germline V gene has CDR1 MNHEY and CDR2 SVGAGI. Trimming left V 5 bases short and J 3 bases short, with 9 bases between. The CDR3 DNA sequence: TGTGCCAGCAGTACACAAGGGACAGATACGCAGTATTTT. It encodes CASSTQGTDTQYF.

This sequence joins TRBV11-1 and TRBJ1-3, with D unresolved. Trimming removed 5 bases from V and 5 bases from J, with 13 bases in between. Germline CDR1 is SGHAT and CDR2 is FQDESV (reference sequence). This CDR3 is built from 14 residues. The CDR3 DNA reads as TGTGCCAGCAGCGATCCGCCAGAAAGAAACACCATATATTTT. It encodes CASSDPPERNTIYF.

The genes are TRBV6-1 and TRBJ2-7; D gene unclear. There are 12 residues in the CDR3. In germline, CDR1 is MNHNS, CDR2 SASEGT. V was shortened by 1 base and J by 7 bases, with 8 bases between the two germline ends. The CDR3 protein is CASSEVNEEQYF. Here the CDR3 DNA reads TGTGCCAGCAGTGAAGTAAACGAGGAGCAGTACTTC.

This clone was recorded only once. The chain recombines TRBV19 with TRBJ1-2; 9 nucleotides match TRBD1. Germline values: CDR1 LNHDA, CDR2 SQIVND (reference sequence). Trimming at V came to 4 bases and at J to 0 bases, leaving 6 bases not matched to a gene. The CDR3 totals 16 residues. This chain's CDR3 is CASSRDRVGSNYGYTF. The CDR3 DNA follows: TGTGCCAGTAGTAGGGACAGGGTCGGATCTAACTATGGCTACACCTTC.

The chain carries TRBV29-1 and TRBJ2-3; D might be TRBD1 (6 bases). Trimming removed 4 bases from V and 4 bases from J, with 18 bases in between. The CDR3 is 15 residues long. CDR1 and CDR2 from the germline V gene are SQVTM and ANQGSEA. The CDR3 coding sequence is TGCAGCGTTGTTGTCCGAGGCAGGGGCCCAGATACGCAGTATTTT. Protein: CSVVVRGRGPDTQYF.

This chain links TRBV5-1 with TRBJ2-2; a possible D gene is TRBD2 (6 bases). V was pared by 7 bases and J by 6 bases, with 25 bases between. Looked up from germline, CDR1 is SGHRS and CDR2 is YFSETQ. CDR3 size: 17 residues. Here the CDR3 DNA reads TGCGCCAGCGTCCCCCCATCAGGGACTGGAGGCCCCGGGGAGCTGTTTTTT. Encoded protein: CASVPPSGTGGPGELFF.

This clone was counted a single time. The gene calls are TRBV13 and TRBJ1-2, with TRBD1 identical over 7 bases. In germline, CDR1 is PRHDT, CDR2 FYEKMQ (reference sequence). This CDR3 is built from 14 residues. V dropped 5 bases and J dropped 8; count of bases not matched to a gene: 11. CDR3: CASSQNDRVSGYTF. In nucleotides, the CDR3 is TGTGCCAGCAGCCAGAACGACAGGGTGAGCGGCTACACCTTC.

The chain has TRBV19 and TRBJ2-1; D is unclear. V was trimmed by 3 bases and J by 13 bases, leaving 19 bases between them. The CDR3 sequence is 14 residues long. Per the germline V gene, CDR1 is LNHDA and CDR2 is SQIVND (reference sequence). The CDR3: CASSIRVDASTQFF. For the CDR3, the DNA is TGTGCCAGTAGTATCCGCGTGGACGCCTCTACCCAGTTCTTC.

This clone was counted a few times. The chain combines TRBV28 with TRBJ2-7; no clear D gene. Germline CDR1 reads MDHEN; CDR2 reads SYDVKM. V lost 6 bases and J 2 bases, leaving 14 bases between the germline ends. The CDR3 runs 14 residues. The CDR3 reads CASRFIGRPYEQYF. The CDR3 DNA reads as TGTGCCAGCAGGTTCATCGGTCGTCCCTACGAGCAGTACTTC.

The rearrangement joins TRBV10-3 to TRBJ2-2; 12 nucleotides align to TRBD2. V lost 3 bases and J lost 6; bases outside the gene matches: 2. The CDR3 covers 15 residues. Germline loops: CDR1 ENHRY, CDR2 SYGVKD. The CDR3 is CAISDLAGGPGELFF. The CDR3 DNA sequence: TGTGCCATCAGTGATCTAGCGGGGGGGCCCGGGGAGCTGTTTTTT.

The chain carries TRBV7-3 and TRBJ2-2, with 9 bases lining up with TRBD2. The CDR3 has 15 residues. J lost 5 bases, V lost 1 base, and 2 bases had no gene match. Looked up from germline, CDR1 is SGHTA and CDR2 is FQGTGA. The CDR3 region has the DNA TGTGCCAGCAGCTTAATAGCGGGAGCAACCGGGGAGCTGTTTTTT. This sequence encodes CASSLIAGATGELFF.

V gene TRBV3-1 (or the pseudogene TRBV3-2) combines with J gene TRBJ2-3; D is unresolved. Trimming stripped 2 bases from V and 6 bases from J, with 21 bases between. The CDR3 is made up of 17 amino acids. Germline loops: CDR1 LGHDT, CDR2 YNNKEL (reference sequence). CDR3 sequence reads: CASSQNGLLRSGDTQYF. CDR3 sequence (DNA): TGTGCCAGCAGCCAAAATGGGCTATTAAGAAGTGGGGATACGCAGTATTTT.

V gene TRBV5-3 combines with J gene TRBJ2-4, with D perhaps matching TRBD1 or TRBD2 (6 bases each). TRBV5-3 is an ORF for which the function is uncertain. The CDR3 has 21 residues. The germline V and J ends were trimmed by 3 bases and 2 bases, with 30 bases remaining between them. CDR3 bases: TGTGCCAGAAGCTCCTTGAGGGTGGGTAAGGATGGGGGGCTCTCCAAAAACATTCAGTACTTC. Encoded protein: CARSSLRVGKDGGLSKNIQYF.

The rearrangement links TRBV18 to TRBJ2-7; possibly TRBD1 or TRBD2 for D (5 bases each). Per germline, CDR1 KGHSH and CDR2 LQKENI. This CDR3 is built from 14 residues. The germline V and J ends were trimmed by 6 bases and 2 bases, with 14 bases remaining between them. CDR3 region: CASSPGTVTYEQYF. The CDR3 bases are TGTGCCAGCTCTCCCGGGACGGTAACCTACGAGCAGTACTTC.

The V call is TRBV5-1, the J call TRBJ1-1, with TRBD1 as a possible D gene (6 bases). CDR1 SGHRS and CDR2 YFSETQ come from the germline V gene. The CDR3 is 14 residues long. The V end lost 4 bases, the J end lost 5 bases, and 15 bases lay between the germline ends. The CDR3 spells CASSAGQGGTEAFF. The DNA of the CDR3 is TGCGCCAGCAGCGCGGGACAAGGGGGGACTGAAGCTTTCTTT.

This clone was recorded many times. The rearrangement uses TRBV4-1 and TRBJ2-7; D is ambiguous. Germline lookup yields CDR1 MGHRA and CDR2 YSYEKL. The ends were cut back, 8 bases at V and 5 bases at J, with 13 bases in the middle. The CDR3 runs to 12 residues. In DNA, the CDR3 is TGCGCCAGCCCCCGACAAGGGCACGAGCAGTACTTC. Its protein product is CASPRQGHEQYF.

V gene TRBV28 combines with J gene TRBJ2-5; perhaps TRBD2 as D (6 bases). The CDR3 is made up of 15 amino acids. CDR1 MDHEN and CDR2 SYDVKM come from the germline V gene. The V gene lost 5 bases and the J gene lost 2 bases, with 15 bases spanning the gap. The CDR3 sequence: CASSPGLIFQETQYF. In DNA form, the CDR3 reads TGTGCCAGCAGTCCGGGACTTATCTTTCAAGAGACCCAGTACTTC.

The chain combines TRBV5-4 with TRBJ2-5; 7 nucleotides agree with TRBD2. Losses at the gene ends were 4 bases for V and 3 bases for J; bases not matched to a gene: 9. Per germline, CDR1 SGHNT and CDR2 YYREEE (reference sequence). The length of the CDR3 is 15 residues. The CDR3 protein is CASSLGTTRKETQYF. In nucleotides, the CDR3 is TGTGCCAGCAGCCTCGGGACTACGAGAAAAGAGACCCAGTACTTC.

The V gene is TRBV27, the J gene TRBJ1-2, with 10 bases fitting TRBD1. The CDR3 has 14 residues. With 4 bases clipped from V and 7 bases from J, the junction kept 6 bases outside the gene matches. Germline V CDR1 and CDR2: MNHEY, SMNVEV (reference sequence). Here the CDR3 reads CASSSFRDRGGYTF. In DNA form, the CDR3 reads TGTGCCAGCAGTTCCTTCCGGGACAGGGGTGGCTACACCTTC.

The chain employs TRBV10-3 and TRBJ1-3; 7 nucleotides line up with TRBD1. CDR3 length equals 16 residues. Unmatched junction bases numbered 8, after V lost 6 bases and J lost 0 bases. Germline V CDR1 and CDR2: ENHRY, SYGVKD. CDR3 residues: CAISPEQGNSGNTIYF. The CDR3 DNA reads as TGTGCCATCAGCCCCGAACAGGGGAACTCTGGAAACACCATATATTTT.

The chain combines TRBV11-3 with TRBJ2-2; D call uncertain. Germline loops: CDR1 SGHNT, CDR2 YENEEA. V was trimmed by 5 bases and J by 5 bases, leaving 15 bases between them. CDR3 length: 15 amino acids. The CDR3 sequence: CASSPSSPRTGELFF. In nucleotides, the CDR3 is TGTGCCAGCAGCCCATCCTCGCCTCGAACCGGGGAGCTGTTTTTT.

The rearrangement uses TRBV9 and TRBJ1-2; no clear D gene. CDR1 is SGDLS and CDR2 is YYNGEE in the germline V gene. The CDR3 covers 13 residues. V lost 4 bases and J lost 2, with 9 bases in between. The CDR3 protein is CASSPTTNYGYTF. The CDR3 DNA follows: TGTGCCAGCAGCCCGACAACCAACTATGGCTACACCTTC.

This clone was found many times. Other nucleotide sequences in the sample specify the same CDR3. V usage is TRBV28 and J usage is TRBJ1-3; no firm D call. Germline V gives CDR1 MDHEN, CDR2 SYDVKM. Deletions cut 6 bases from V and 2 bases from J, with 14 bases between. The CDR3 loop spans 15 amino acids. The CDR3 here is CASRSDRVPGNTIYF. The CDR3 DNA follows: TGTGCCAGCAGGTCGGACCGGGTGCCTGGAAACACCATATATTTT.

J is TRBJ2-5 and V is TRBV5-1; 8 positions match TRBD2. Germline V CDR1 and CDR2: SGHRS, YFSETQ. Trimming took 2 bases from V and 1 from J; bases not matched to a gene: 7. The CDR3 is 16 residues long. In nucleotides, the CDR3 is TGCGCCAGCAGCTTTTCCAGCGGGGGACCCCAAGAGACCCAGTACTTC. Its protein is CASSFSSGGPQETQYF.

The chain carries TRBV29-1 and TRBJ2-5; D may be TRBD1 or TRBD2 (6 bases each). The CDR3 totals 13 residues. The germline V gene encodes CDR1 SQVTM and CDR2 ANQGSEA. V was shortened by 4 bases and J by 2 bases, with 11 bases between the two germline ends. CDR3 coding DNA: TGCAGCGTTGCTGCGGGGACACAAGAGACCCAGTACTTC. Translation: CSVAAGTQETQYF.

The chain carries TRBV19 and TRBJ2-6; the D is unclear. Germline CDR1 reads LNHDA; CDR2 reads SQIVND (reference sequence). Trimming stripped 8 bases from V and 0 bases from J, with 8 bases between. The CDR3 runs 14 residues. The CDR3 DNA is TGTGCCAGTGGATCCGTCTCTGGGGCCAACGTCCTGACTTTC. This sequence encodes CASGSVSGANVLTF.

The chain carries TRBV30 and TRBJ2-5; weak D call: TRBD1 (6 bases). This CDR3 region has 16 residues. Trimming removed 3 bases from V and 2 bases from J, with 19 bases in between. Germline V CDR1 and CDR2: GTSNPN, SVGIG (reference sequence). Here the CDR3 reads CAWRSPRTAIQETQYF. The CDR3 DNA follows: TGTGCCTGGAGGTCGCCCAGGACAGCAATACAAGAGACCCAGTACTTC.

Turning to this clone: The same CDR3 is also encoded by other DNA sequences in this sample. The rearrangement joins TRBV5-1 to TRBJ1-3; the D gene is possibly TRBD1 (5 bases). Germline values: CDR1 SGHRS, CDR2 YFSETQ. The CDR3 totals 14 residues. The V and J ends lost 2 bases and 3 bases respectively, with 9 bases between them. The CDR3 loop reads CASSLGTDGNTIYF. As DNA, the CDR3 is TGCGCCAGCAGCTTAGGGACGGATGGAAACACCATATATTTT.